The table lists the clone carrying this TCR beta chain with many counts. The antigen remains undetermined. These data belong to a study of CD8 T cells in ankylosing spondylitis. Study-level points and caveats: Reportedly, significant enrichment of disease-linked clones occurred in matched ankylosing spondylitis synovial fluid. There was a TCR beta motif, made of eight highly homologous variants, that appeared characteristic of ankylosing spondylitis blood.

V was cut by 2 bases and J by 1 base, with 11 bases left in between. This CDR3 has 14 amino acids. The germline gives CDR1 SQVTM, CDR2 ANQGSEA. In making TCR beta libraries, quantitative 5'-RACE with molecular barcodes was used. TCRdb re-called the 5' RACE reads through MiXCR, storing one row per CDR3 protein. Among 250,000 or so distinct CDR3 sequences listed, about 24% were seen once. Sequenced input: blood, either unsorted or a sorted T cell fraction (not recorded which). The clonotype was recovered from a male donor with ankylosing spondylitis or in good health (not recorded which). The gene calls are TRBV29-1 and TRBJ1-1; a possible D gene is TRBD1 (6 bases). The CDR3: CSVEKQGSNTEAFF. The CDR3 DNA is TGCAGCGTTGAAAAACAGGGATCGAACACTGAAGCTTTCTTT.